A single sample is the source of the 19 T cell receptor beta chains below, sequenced in a study of blood T cell repertoires in COVID-19 (TCRdb year 2020). The method behind the library was the immunoSEQ multiplex PCR assay. Imported from immuneACCESS, the table was reduced by TCRdb to in-frame sequences with V and J called. These copies leave out some clones; in studies compared against another copy, an unresolved V gene accounts for under half, and the cause of the remainder is not known. In this sample the table shows approximately 170,000 clones, about 85% of which occur a single time. Together, the top ten hold about 6.9% of the sample. Sequenced sample: peripheral blood. Receptor source: a man older than 75 with COVID-19, enrolled during active disease.

This CDR3 reads CASSQEDRGIYEQYF. In DNA form, the CDR3 reads TGCGCCAGCAGCCAAGAAGATCGGGGGATCTACGAGCAGTACTTC. V is TRBV4-1 and J is TRBJ2-7; TRBD2 might be the D (6 bases). The CDR3 is 15 residues long. Trimming left V 0 bases short and J 3 bases short, with 12 bases between. CDR1 and CDR2 (germline): MGHRA, YSYEKL.

CDR3 sequence reads: CASSLVRGDRGTGELFF. The CDR3 DNA reads TGCGCCAGCAGCTTGGTCCGGGGGGACAGGGGTACCGGGGAGCTGTTTTTT. This chain joins TRBV5-1 and TRBJ2-2, with TRBD1 matching over 10 bases. Germline V CDR1 and CDR2: SGHRS, YFSETQ. The CDR3 covers 17 residues. V dropped 0 bases and J dropped 5; count of bases not matched to a gene: 7.

Comments on this clone: Other DNA sequences within the sample encode an identical CDR3. The chain joins TRBV5-1 to TRBJ1-1; 7 bases map to TRBD1. V shed 5 bases and J 3 bases; nucleotides not matched to a gene: 7. CDR3 length: 14 amino acids. Germline V lookup: CDR1 SGHRS, CDR2 YFSETQ. The CDR3 DNA follows: TGCGCCAGCAGTCTACAGGGGAGCGACACTGAAGCTTTCTTT. Protein sequence: CASSLQGSDTEAFF.

This clone was seen once. The gene calls are TRBV7-2 and TRBJ1-2; TRBD1 might be the D (6 bases). CDR1 SGHTA and CDR2 FQGNSA come from the germline V gene. The CDR3 length is 13 residues. Trimming shortened V by 5 bases and J by 5 bases, and 12 bases separated the two germline ends. The CDR3 DNA reads as TGTGCCAGCAGCCCCCACAGGGAATATGGCTACACCTTC. Translation: CASSPHREYGYTF.

This chain joins TRBV28 and TRBJ2-7; 11 positions match TRBD1. J lost 4 bases, V lost 6 bases, and 11 bases had no gene match. The CDR3 loop spans 16 amino acids. Germline V gene lookup returns CDR1 MDHEN and CDR2 SYDVKM. As DNA, the CDR3 is TGTGCCAGCAGCCCAAGTAGGACAGGGGGCTCTTACGAGCAGTACTTC. Its protein product is CASSPSRTGGSYEQYF.

The chain employs TRBV7-2 and TRBJ2-1, with 8 bases that match TRBD1. Germline CDR1 reads SGHTA; CDR2 reads FQGNSA. The CDR3 loop spans 15 amino acids. V lost 3 bases to trimming and J lost 2 bases; unmatched junction nucleotides: 3. The CDR3 nucleotides read TGTGCCAGCAGCTTGGCAGGGGGCACCTACAATGAGCAGTTCTTC. Its protein is CASSLAGGTYNEQFF.

The J gene is TRBJ2-3, the V gene TRBV11-2, with a possible D match to TRBD2 (7 bases). Looked up from germline, CDR1 is SGHAT and CDR2 is FQNNGV. There are 14 residues in the CDR3. Trimming shortened V by 5 bases and J by 6 bases, and 15 bases separated the two germline ends. The CDR3 nucleotides are TGTGCCAGCAGCGCAGCAGGGAGGGGGGATACGCAGTATTTT. It translates to CASSAAGRGDTQYF. Combining the CDR3 with reference TRBV11-2 and TRBJ2-3 gives the whole variable domain EAGVAQSPRYKIIEKRQSVAFWCNPISGHATLYWYQQILGQGPKLLIQFQNNGVVDDSQLPKDRFSAERLKGVDSTLKIQPAKLEDSAVYLCASSAAGRGDTQYFGPGTRLTVL.

The chain is built from TRBV7-9 and TRBJ2-2; D uncertain. CDR3 length: 15 amino acids. V was trimmed by 3 bases and J by 4 bases, leaving 12 bases between them. Per the germline V gene, CDR1 is SEHNR and CDR2 is FQNEAQ (reference sequence). The CDR3 bases are TGTGCCAGCAGCTTGAGCGCGGTGGGCACCGGGGAGCTGTTTTTT. Protein sequence: CASSLSAVGTGELFF. Supplemented by reference TRBV7-9 and TRBJ2-2, the full variable domain reads DTGVSQNPRHKITKRGQNVTFRCDPISEHNRLYWYRQTLGQGPEFLTYFQNEAQLEKSRLLSDRFSAERPKGSFSTLEIQRTEQGDSAMYLCASSLSAVGTGELFFGEGSRLTVL.

The gene calls are TRBV6-5 and TRBJ1-2; D possibly corresponds to TRBD1 (5 bases). CDR1 is MNHEY, CDR2 SVGAGI, per germline. The CDR3 totals 12 residues. The V end lost 6 bases, the J end lost 7 bases, and 12 bases lay between the germline ends. This CDR3 is CASRGVGSGYTF. The CDR3, as DNA: TGTGCCAGCAGAGGGGTAGGAAGTGGCTACACCTTC.

This chain uses TRBV5-1 with TRBJ2-1, with 10 positions matching TRBD1. V trimming: 3 bases; J trimming: 11 bases; junction bases outside the gene matches: 11. Germline V gives CDR1 SGHRS, CDR2 YFSETQ. The length of the CDR3 is 15 residues. CDR3 region: CASSSEVPGQGKQFF. CDR3 sequence (DNA): TGCGCCAGCAGCTCGGAAGTTCCGGGACAGGGGAAGCAGTTCTTC.

The chain links TRBV5-5 to TRBJ1-4; weak D call: TRBD1 (6 bases). Trimming shortened V by 4 bases and J by 5 bases, and 15 bases separated the two germline ends. CDR1 and CDR2 (germline): SGHKS, YYEKEE (reference sequence). This CDR3 spans 15 amino acids. CDR3 in DNA: TGTGCCAGCAGCGGACCACAGGGACCGAATGAAAAACTGTTTTTT. As protein: CASSGPQGPNEKLFF.

V usage is TRBV5-6 and J usage is TRBJ2-1; D gene ambiguous. Germline loops: CDR1 SGHDT, CDR2 YYEEEE. The CDR3 spans 15 residues. V gave up 0 bases and J gave up 1 base, with 8 bases separating them. The CDR3 DNA is TGTGCCAGCAGCTTGGTTTCCTTTTCCTACAATGAGCAGTTCTTC. Its translation is CASSLVSFSYNEQFF. The whole variable domain, filled in from reference TRBV5-6 and TRBJ2-1, reads DAGVTQSPTHLIKTRGQQVTLRCSPKSGHDTVSWYQQALGQGPQFIFQYYEEEERQRGNFPDRFSGHQFPNYSSELNVNALLLGDSALYLCASSLVSFSYNEQFFGPGTRLTVL.

This chain uses TRBV11-3 with TRBJ1-1; a possible D gene is TRBD1 (5 bases). Per germline, CDR1 SGHNT and CDR2 YENEEA. Deletions cut 5 bases from V and 1 base from J, with 17 bases between. CDR3 length: 16 residues. CDR3 in DNA: TGTGCCAGCAGCCATCAACGTTTAGACAGGAACACTGAAGCTTTCTTT. Translating it yields CASSHQRLDRNTEAFF.

This clone occurred once. This rearrangement joins TRBV3-1 (or the pseudogene TRBV3-2) to TRBJ2-2, with 7 bases lining up with TRBD2. From germline, CDR1 is LGHDT and CDR2 YNNKEL (reference sequence). CDR3 length: 15 residues. The J segment lost 8 bases and the V segment lost 3 bases, leaving 9 bases of the junction unmatched. The CDR3 region has the DNA TGTGCCAGCAGCCACGGCAGGGAGGGAAGGGGGGAGCTGTTTTTT. Its protein product is CASSHGREGRGELFF.

This clone has a single count. The chain carries TRBV5-4 and TRBJ1-2, with D perhaps matching TRBD1 (6 bases). CDR1 and CDR2 from the germline V gene are SGHNT and YYREEE (reference sequence). The CDR3 extends over 14 amino acids. The V and J ends lost 0 bases and 0 bases respectively, with 6 bases between them. CDR3 in DNA: TGTGCCAGCAGCTTGGGGACAGCTAACTATGGCTACACCTTC. It is translated as CASSLGTANYGYTF. Together with reference TRBV5-4 and TRBJ1-2, the CDR3 gives the full variable domain: ETGVTQSPTHLIKTRGQQVTLRCSSQSGHNTVSWYQQALGQGPQFIFQYYREEENGRGNFPPRFSGLQFPNYSSELNVNALELDDSALYLCASSLGTANYGYTFGSGTRLTVV.

This chain links TRBV7-9 with TRBJ1-1; no definite D call. Germline loops: CDR1 SEHNR, CDR2 FQNEAQ (reference sequence). There are 12 residues in the CDR3. Trimming took off 5 bases at V and 8 bases at J, with 12 bases between the two ends. CDR3 nucleotide sequence: TGTGCCAGCAGCCGGATGACTGCAGAAGCTTTCTTT. This sequence encodes CASSRMTAEAFF.

This chain connects TRBV24-1 to TRBJ2-1; 9 nucleotides agree with TRBD2. J was trimmed by 2 bases and V by 4 bases; bases with no gene match: 8. CDR1 is KGHDR, CDR2 SFDVKD, per germline. This CDR3 comprises 17 residues. CDR3 coding DNA: TGTGCCACCAGTGACCCCACGGGCGGGGGGGCCTACAATGAGCAGTTCTTC. Its translation: CATSDPTGGGAYNEQFF.

J is TRBJ2-1 and V is TRBV5-1; 9 bases line up with TRBD2. CDR3 length: 15 residues. The V gene's germline CDR1 is SGHRS and CDR2 YFSETQ. V dropped 0 bases and J dropped 5; count of bases not matched to a gene: 3. The CDR3 DNA follows: TGCGCCAGCAGCTTGGATCTAGCGGGGAACAATGAGCAGTTCTTC. Translated: CASSLDLAGNNEQFF.

The chain joins TRBV4-3 to TRBJ1-2; TRBD1 matches at 8 bases. V lost 4 bases and J lost 2; bases outside the gene matches: 12. Germline V gives CDR1 LGHNA, CDR2 YSLEER. The CDR3 contains 17 residues. CDR3 sequence: CASSLEAGGGRNYGYTF. CDR3 coding DNA: TGCGCCAGCAGCCTAGAAGCAGGGGGCGGGCGAAACTATGGCTACACCTTC.